This T cell receptor beta chain comes out of a study of T cell repertoires in cytomegalovirus infection (dated by TCRdb to the late 2010s). About the full investigation: The HLA type of each donor mattered for the analysis, because public TCR beta signatures pointed to carriage of CMV infection along with the matching HLA type.

Per the germline V gene (reference sequence), SEHNR is the CDR1 and FQNEAQ is the CDR2. V trim: 4 bases; J trim: 4 bases; unmatched bases: 6. The CDR3 contains 14 residues, cysteine and phenylalanine counted. The read is trimmed to its CDR3 DNA, 42 bases read in frame from base 1. The paper as a whole reports these results and caveats: The ex vivo response was dominated by HLA-C-restricted CMV-specific TCR beta clonotypes, which also provided the single most frequent clonotype in two of eight donors. Cumulative frequency of public TCR beta family members discriminated carriers of CMV infection plus the relevant HLA type in this cohort and an independent approximately 370-donor cohort.

The sequencer listed for this sample is Illumina HiSeq 1500. TCRdb reprocessed the public reads (quality trimming at Q25 with fastp, clone calling with MiXCR) and kept in-frame beta chains. Records with the same CDR3 protein are collapsed into one entry carrying the most frequent genes and DNA. The sample table shows about 180,000 distinct CDR3 sequences, and roughly an eighth are seen once. Jointly, the top ten make up around 27% of the sample. This clonotype showed up just a few times. Its antigen is not yet known. No much larger clone is present one base from it, and per-base qualities are unavailable.

The receptor was derived from a human donor in good health (CMV status not recorded). Some clones in this sample may be carry-over from other donors' samples. The chain is encoded by TRBV7-9 joined to TRBJ1-1; 7 junctional bases match TRBD1. Specimen: PBMCs. The encoded CDR3 is CASSYTGAGTEAFF. The DNA sequence reads TGTGCCAGCAGCTATACAGGGGCGGGCACTGAAGCTTTCTTT.